This is a list of T cell receptor beta chains from one sample in a study of blood T cell repertoires in COVID-19. Clones were sequenced by immunoSEQ multiplex PCR, and TCRdb holds only the in-frame ones, with some missing. The sample carries about 130,000 clones, around 86% recorded once. The sequencing input was peripheral blood. These receptors were collected from a man in his forties or fifties with active or convalescent COVID-19. The CDR3 runs from the conserved cysteine through the conserved F or W. Fields, in order: D gene, clone size, J gene, CDR3 length, V gene, CDR3 protein, CDR3 DNA. D genes are given only for firm matches. Size is omitted from some rows. Given values are once, few, many or a class for expanded clones.

-,many,TRBJ1-2,12,TRBV3-1/TRBV3-2,CASSQERYGYTF,TGTGCCAGCAGCCAAGAGCGCTATGGCTACACCTTC
-,-,TRBJ2-7,14,TRBV9,CASSVAGAAYEQYF,TGTGCCAGCAGCGTAGCTGGAGCAGCCTACGAGCAGTACTTC
-,-,TRBJ1-1,13,TRBV5-4,CASSLREMTEAFF,TGTGCCAGCAGCTTGCGGGAAATGACTGAAGCTTTCTTT
TRBD1,-,TRBJ2-7,15,TRBV2,CASSEERGQGNEQYF,TGTGCCAGCAGTGAAGAAAGGGGACAGGGGAACGAGCAGTACTTC
-,-,TRBJ2-7,14,TRBV6-5,CASRASRGPYEQYF,TGTGCCAGCAGAGCCAGCAGGGGACCCTACGAGCAGTACTTC
-,-,TRBJ2-3,15,TRBV5-4,CASSVGLAYTDTQYF,TGTGCCAGCAGCGTGGGACTCGCCTACACAGATACGCAGTATTTT
-,-,TRBJ1-3,12,TRBV9,CASSGGENTIYF,TGTGCCAGCAGCGGCGGGGAAAACACCATATATTTT
TRBD1,-,TRBJ1-2,14,TRBV28,CASSSQGDNYGYTF,TGTGCCAGCAGTTCCCAGGGGGACAACTATGGCTACACCTTC
TRBD2,-,TRBJ2-3,15,TRBV13,CASSLSGGTSDTQYF,TGTGCCAGCAGCTTAAGCGGGGGGACCTCAGATACGCAGTATTTT
-,-,TRBJ1-3,18,TRBV9,CASSVAYGTASTGNTIYF,TGTGCCAGCAGCGTAGCTTATGGGACTGCTTCCACTGGAAACACCATATATTTT
TRBD1,-,TRBJ2-7,14,TRBV7-2,CASSPRQGAIEQYF,TGTGCCAGCAGCCCGAGACAGGGGGCTATCGAGCAGTACTTC
-,few,TRBJ2-1,11,TRBV25-1,CASREYNEQFF,TGTGCCAGCAGAGAGTACAATGAGCAGTTCTTC
-,-,TRBJ2-3,14,TRBV6-1,CASSESLLAHTQYF,TGTGCCAGCAGTGAATCCCTACTAGCTCATACGCAGTATTTT
-,-,TRBJ2-2,16,TRBV5-1,CASRTRGKGDTGELFF,TGCGCCAGCAGAACGAGAGGGAAGGGGGACACCGGGGAGCTGTTTTTT
-,-,TRBJ1-3,15,TRBV19,CASSGQSSSGNTIYF,TGTGCCAGTAGTGGGCAGTCGAGCTCTGGAAACACCATATATTTT
TRBD2,-,TRBJ2-2,17,TRBV19,CASSTSSGGVNTGELFF,TGTGCCAGTAGTACCTCTAGCGGGGGGGTTAACACCGGGGAGCTGTTTTTT
-,-,TRBJ2-3,14,TRBV15,CATSRGGSTDTQYF,TGTGCCACCAGCAGAGGAGGTAGCACAGATACGCAGTATTTT
-,few,TRBJ1-6,15,TRBV21-1,CASSKAGGINSPLHF,TGTGCCAGCAGCAAAGCAGGGGGCATTAATTCACCCCTCCACTTT
TRBD2,-,TRBJ2-3,16,TRBV5-4,CASTLSGGGYADTQYF,TGTGCCAGCACCCTTTCCGGGGGGGGTTATGCAGATACGCAGTATTTT
TRBD1,-,TRBJ2-7,17,TRBV5-1,CASSPTGTGGARYEQYF,TGCGCCAGCAGCCCCACCGGGACAGGGGGCGCCCGCTACGAGCAGTACTTC
-,few,TRBJ1-3,15,TRBV7-2,CASSQGRNSGNTIYF,TGTGCCAGCAGTCAGGGCCGAAACTCTGGAAACACCATATATTTT
-,few,TRBJ2-1,14,TRBV7-6,CASSLAGGYNEQFF,TGTGCCAGCAGCTTAGCGGGGGGCTACAATGAGCAGTTCTTC
TRBD1,-,TRBJ2-6,17,TRBV28,CASSSRQGLRGANVLTF,TGTGCCAGCAGTTCCCGACAGGGCCTGAGGGGGGCCAACGTCCTGACTTTC
-,-,TRBJ1-5,15,TRBV12-5,CASGLVYTGNQPQHF,TGTGCTAGTGGTTTGGTATACACGGGGAATCAGCCCCAGCATTTT
TRBD2,-,TRBJ2-5,14,TRBV7-3,CASSAGGVQETQYF,TGTGCCAGCAGCGCCGGGGGGGTTCAAGAGACCCAGTACTTC
-,few,TRBJ1-6,13,TRBV5-1,CASMGGSGSPLHF,TGCGCCAGCATGGGGGGAAGTGGTTCACCCCTCCACTTT
-,-,TRBJ1-2,14,TRBV7-8,CASSGLRGKYGYTF,TGTGCCAGCAGCGGTCTTAGGGGGAAGTATGGCTACACCTTC
-,once,TRBJ1-2,12,TRBV7-9,CASSAGVVGYTF,TGTGCCAGCAGCGCGGGCGTCGTTGGCTACACCTTC
-,once,TRBJ1-1,14,TRBV4-3,CASSQDRYPGGTFF,TGCGCCAGCAGCCAAGACAGGTACCCCGGGGGAACTTTCTTT
-,-,TRBJ1-4,15,TRBV6-5,CASGSAGPTNEKLFF,TGTGCCAGCGGGTCGGCAGGCCCAACTAATGAAAAACTGTTTTTT
-,-,TRBJ2-5,14,TRBV5-6,CASSLNMANGAQYF,TGTGCCAGCAGCTTGAATATGGCGAACGGGGCCCAGTACTTC
-,-,TRBJ1-4,14,TRBV19,CASSIGRLNEKLFF,TGTGCCAGTAGTATAGGGCGGCTTAATGAAAAACTGTTTTTT
-,-,TRBJ2-5,14,TRBV27,CASWSGRMAETQYF,TGTGCCAGCTGGTCGGGTCGGATGGCAGAGACCCAGTACTTC
-,-,TRBJ2-7,16,TRBV7-9,CASSSLGRPSSYEQYF,TGTGCCAGCAGCTCATTGGGCCGTCCGAGCTCCTACGAGCAGTACTTC
-,-,TRBJ1-5,14,TRBV6-5,CASSYGQSNQPQHF,TGTGCCAGCAGTTACGGGCAGAGCAATCAGCCCCAGCATTTT
-,-,TRBJ1-4,14,TRBV6-6,CASSYLGLGEKLFF,TGTGCCAGCAGTTACTTGGGGCTTGGAGAAAAACTGTTTTTT
-,-,TRBJ2-3,14,TRBV5-4,CASSLAGSKDTQYF,TGTGCCAGCAGCCTGGCGGGTTCCAAGGATACGCAGTATTTT
-,-,TRBJ1-5,12,TRBV5-4,CASSQGNQPQHF,TGTGCCAGCAGCCAGGGAAATCAGCCCCAGCATTTT
-,once,TRBJ2-7,17,TRBV7-2,CASSLGQGDRRKYEQYF,TGTGCCAGCAGCTTAGGTCAAGGTGACAGGAGGAAATACGAGCAGTACTTC
TRBD1,-,TRBJ1-2,13,TRBV27,CASSGDSLRGYTF,TGTGCCAGCAGTGGGGACAGCCTTAGGGGCTACACCTTC
TRBD2,-,TRBJ2-5,18,TRBV5-4,CASSLGLAGANPQETQYF,TGTGCCAGCAGCTTGGGACTAGCGGGTGCCAACCCCCAAGAGACCCAGTACTTC
-,-,TRBJ2-5,17,TRBV19,CAPRGLRGISSQETQYF,TGTGCCCCAAGGGGCCTCCGGGGGATCTCGAGCCAGGAGACCCAGTACTTC
-,-,TRBJ2-7,17,TRBV7-2,CASSPLVGGGLSYEQYF,TGTGCCAGCAGTCCCCTGGTAGGGGGGGGTTTATCCTACGAGCAGTACTTC
-,few,TRBJ1-5,13,TRBV18,CASSRGRKEPQHF,TGTGCCAGCTCACGGGGCAGAAAGGAGCCCCAGCATTTT
-,-,TRBJ2-3,14,TRBV7-2,CASSRRQSTDTQYF,TGTGCCAGCAGCCGTCGACAGAGCACAGATACGCAGTATTTT
TRBD1,-,TRBJ1-2,15,TRBV6-5,CASTPLGAGGTGYTF,TGTGCCAGCACCCCGTTAGGAGCAGGGGGAACAGGCTACACCTTC
TRBD1,-,TRBJ2-7,14,TRBV19,CASRETGDWGEQYF,TGTGCCAGTAGGGAAACAGGGGATTGGGGTGAGCAGTACTTC
TRBD1,once,TRBJ2-1,14,TRBV5-6,CASSRDRGDYEQFF,TGTGCCAGCAGCCGGGACAGGGGGGACTATGAGCAGTTCTTC